The clone carrying this TCR beta chain was recorded a few times. Its antigen is not identified. The sample is drawn from a study of post-analysis software for immune sequencing data. Between the trimmed V and J ends, which lost 8 bases and 4 bases, there was a span of 14 bases. Germline CDR1 SEHNR, CDR2 FQNEAQ (reference sequence). The CDR3 is 13 amino acids. Presence of unique molecular identifiers characterized the TCR beta cDNA libraries. The T cell input of about 0.85 to 10 million gave about 500,000 cDNA molecules. MiXCR, applied by TCRdb to the PCR reads, yields one record per CDR3 protein. The sample consists of roughly 570,000 distinct CDR3 sequences, around 36% of them appearing once. General study findings and limits: Comparison of patients with controls showed roughly five TRBV segments more frequent in patients, TRBV5-6, TRBV5-1 and TRBV20-1 among them.

This sequence originates from a girl aged 2-17 years with multiple sclerosis. This chain uses TRBV7-9 with TRBJ1-1; the D is unclear. Material for sequencing was blood. The CDR3 nucleotides read TGTGCCAGCGGAGGCGGGAGCGGCACTGAAGCTTTCTTT. It is translated as CASGGGSGTEAFF. Based on the CDR3 plus reference TRBV7-9 and TRBJ1-1, the full variable domain is DTGVSQNPRHKITKRGQNVTFRCDPISEHNRLYWYRQTLGQGPEFLTYFQNEAQLEKSRLLSDRFSAERPKGSFSTLEIQRTEQGDSAMYLCASGGGSGTEAFFGQGTRLTVV.